A single sample gave rise to the 31 T cell receptor beta chains below, sequenced in a study of tumor-infiltrating lymphocytes in localized non-small cell lung cancer. The data were produced by immunoSEQ multiplex PCR, yet TCRdb's version contains in-frame clones alone and is incomplete. The table records roughly 7,200 clones, around 77% of them present only once. Material for sequencing was lung tumor tissue. Receptors originate from a human donor with non-small cell lung cancer.

The V and J genes are TRBV6-1 and TRBJ2-5; TRBD2 matches 9 bases. The V segment lost 0 bases and the J segment 8 bases; nucleotides outside the gene matches: 7. This CDR3 region has 15 residues. Germline CDR1 reads MNHNS; CDR2 reads SASEGT. The CDR3 DNA reads TGTGCCAGCAGTGAAGCGCTTGTACTAGCGGGTACCCAGTACTTC. Translated, it gives CASSEALVLAGTQYF.

The chain recombines TRBV9 with TRBJ2-3; 15 bases line up with TRBD2. With 4 bases clipped from V and 0 bases from J, the junction kept 6 bases outside the gene matches. CDR3 length equals 18 residues. Germline V CDR1 and CDR2: SGDLS, YYNGEE. CDR3 amino acids: CASSSWTSGRVSTDTQYF. CDR3 nucleotide sequence: TGTGCCAGCAGCTCTTGGACTAGCGGGAGGGTTAGCACAGATACGCAGTATTTT.

This clone was counted a single time. The chain has TRBV18 and TRBJ1-5, with a weak D call TRBD1 (6 bases). Germline lookup yields CDR1 KGHSH and CDR2 LQKENI. V lost 4 bases, J lost 6 bases, and 13 bases lay in between. The CDR3 is 14 amino acids. The CDR3 bases are TGTGCCAGCTCACTAGAAGGGGGTCGTCAGCCCCAGCATTTT. Translation: CASSLEGGRQPQHF.

V usage is TRBV18 and J usage is TRBJ1-6; 10 bases line up with TRBD1. The ends lost 4 bases at V and 7 bases at J; junction bases unmatched: 7. Germline CDR1 is KGHSH and CDR2 is LQKENI. The CDR3 totals 16 residues. CDR3 bases: TGTGCCAGCTCACAGGGACAGGGGAACTTGAATTCACCCCTCCACTTT. Protein: CASSQGQGNLNSPLHF.

The chain recombines TRBV11-3 with TRBJ1-2; perhaps TRBD1 as D (5 bases). The CDR3 loop spans 13 amino acids. CDR1 and CDR2 from the germline V gene are SGHNT and YENEEA. V was shortened by 1 base and J by 5 bases, with 8 bases between the two germline ends. CDR3 DNA sequence: TGTGCCAGCAGCTTAGGGGGCGCGTATGGCTACACCTTC. Protein: CASSLGGAYGYTF.

This clone appeared once. The chain is built from TRBV2 and TRBJ2-1, with 7 bases matching TRBD2. The CDR3 length is 16 residues. Trimming at V came to 6 bases and at J to 4 bases, leaving 12 bases not matched to a gene. CDR1 and CDR2 (germline): SNHLY, FYNNEI. CDR3 DNA: TGTGCCAGCAGCCGGGGGGAACTAGCAGATTACAATGAGCAGTTCTTC. It codes for CASSRGELADYNEQFF. Combining the CDR3 with reference TRBV2 and TRBJ2-1 gives the whole variable domain EPEVTQTPSHQVTQMGQEVILRCVPISNHLYFYWYRQILGQKVEFLVSFYNNEISEKSEIFDDQFSVERPDGSNFTLKIRSTKLEDSAMYFCASSRGELADYNEQFFGPGTRLTVL.

This rearrangement joins TRBV10-3 to TRBJ1-3, with D hard to call. Between the trimmed V and J ends, which lost 0 bases and 4 bases, there was a span of 10 bases. CDR1 is ENHRY, CDR2 SYGVKD, per germline. The CDR3 runs 15 residues. This chain's CDR3 is CAISESRGSGNTIYF. DNA of the CDR3: TGTGCCATCAGTGAGTCACGCGGGTCAGGAAACACCATATATTTT.

The chain combines TRBV9 with TRBJ1-2; 9 nucleotides agree with TRBD1. J was trimmed by 4 bases and V by 6 bases; bases with no gene match: 7. The CDR3 has 14 residues. The germline V gene encodes CDR1 SGDLS and CDR2 YYNGEE. In nucleotides, the CDR3 is TGTGCCAGCAAGCGGGGGGACAGGGTCTATGGCTACACCTTC. It is translated as CASKRGDRVYGYTF.

This clone was counted once. V is TRBV7-9 and J is TRBJ2-1, with TRBD2 matching over 7 bases. The CDR3 length is 16 residues. Germline CDR1 is SEHNR and CDR2 is FQNEAQ (reference sequence). V gave up 5 bases and J gave up 1 base; unmatched junction bases: 8. The CDR3 loop reads CASSQTSDPSYNEQFF. CDR3 nucleotides: TGTGCCAGCAGCCAAACTAGCGATCCATCCTACAATGAGCAGTTCTTC.

The CDR3 DNA is TGTGCCAGCAGTTTGATGTTAGCGGGAGTGGCCTACAATGAGCAGTTCTTC. It translates to CASSLMLAGVAYNEQFF. The genes are TRBV27 and TRBJ2-1; 9 bases are a match to TRBD2. Per germline, CDR1 MNHEY and CDR2 SMNVEV (reference sequence). With V trimmed by 3 bases and J by 2 bases, 8 bases remained unmatched. The CDR3 is 17 amino acids.

V is TRBV2 and J is TRBJ1-3; D possibly corresponds to TRBD1 (5 bases). Trimming left V 6 bases short and J 0 bases short, with 9 bases between. Germline V gives CDR1 SNHLY, CDR2 FYNNEI. The CDR3 runs 14 residues. CDR3 bases: TGTGCCAGCAGGAGGGGTTCCTCTGGAAACACCATATATTTT. It translates to CASRRGSSGNTIYF.

The chain employs TRBV10-3 and TRBJ2-3; D perhaps matches TRBD2 (5 bases). The V and J ends lost 6 bases and 0 bases respectively, with 10 bases between them. The CDR3 spans 14 residues. The germline V gene encodes CDR1 ENHRY and CDR2 SYGVKD. The chain's CDR3 is CAIRSGGSTDTQYF. CDR3 in DNA: TGTGCCATCAGGAGCGGCGGGAGCACAGATACGCAGTATTTT.

The chain links TRBV2 to TRBJ1-2; D might be TRBD1 (5 bases). The CDR3 has 14 amino acids. The germline CDR1 and CDR2 sequences are SNHLY and FYNNEI. The V end lost 4 bases, the J end lost 2 bases, and 11 bases lay between the germline ends. Here the CDR3 DNA reads TGTGCCAGCAGTGTAAAACAGGCCAACTATGGCTACACCTTC. Amino acid sequence: CASSVKQANYGYTF.

This chain links TRBV7-3 with TRBJ2-7; 8 bases are shared with TRBD2. CDR1 and CDR2 from the germline V gene are SGHTA and FQGTGA. CDR3 length: 14 amino acids. The junction had 6 bases not matched to a gene; V was cut back by 1 base and J by 7 bases. Here the CDR3 reads CASSLKAGDEEQYF. CDR3 DNA sequence: TGTGCCAGCAGCTTAAAAGCGGGAGATGAAGAGCAGTACTTC.

The rearrangement uses TRBV19 and TRBJ1-5; possibly TRBD1 for D (5 bases). Germline V gene sequence: CDR1 LNHDA, CDR2 SQIVND (reference sequence). The V gene lost 5 bases and the J gene lost 4 bases, with 12 bases spanning the gap. This CDR3 has 14 amino acids. The CDR3 sequence is CASSFRQTNQPQHF. The DNA for the CDR3 is TGTGCCAGTAGTTTCCGACAGACTAATCAGCCCCAGCATTTT.

CDR3 in DNA: TGTGCCAGTAGTATCCCAGGGGGCGACTATGGCTACACCTTC. This translates into CASSIPGGDYGYTF. The chain combines TRBV19 with TRBJ1-2; 8 positions agree with TRBD1. V gave up 3 bases and J gave up 3 bases; unmatched junction bases: 3. This CDR3 has 14 residues. Germline V gives CDR1 LNHDA, CDR2 SQIVND (reference sequence).

This chain uses TRBV14 with TRBJ1-2, with a weak D call TRBD1 (5 bases). The germline CDR1 and CDR2 sequences are SGHDN and FVKESK. The CDR3 length is 15 residues. V was pared by 0 bases and J by 6 bases, with 14 bases between. CDR3 loop: CASSQDYLGTDGYTF. CDR3 in DNA: TGTGCCAGCAGCCAAGATTACCTCGGGACTGATGGCTACACCTTC.

V and J are TRBV18 and TRBJ1-4; the D gene is possibly TRBD1 (5 bases). From germline, CDR1 is KGHSH and CDR2 LQKENI. Trimming removed 0 bases at V and 5 bases at J, with 7 bases between. This CDR3 is 14 amino acids long. Written as DNA, the CDR3 is TGTGCCAGCTCACCACCGGCAGGGAATGAAAAACTGTTTTTT. This gives the protein CASSPPAGNEKLFF.

This clone was counted only a few times. The rearrangement joins TRBV7-9 to TRBJ1-6, with 8 bases matching TRBD1. This CDR3 spans 14 amino acids. Trimming at V came to 6 bases and at J to 7 bases, leaving 5 bases not matched to a gene. Germline V lookup: CDR1 SEHNR, CDR2 FQNEAQ (reference sequence). In DNA form, the CDR3 reads TGTGCCAGCAGACTGACAGGGGCGAATTCACCCCTCCACTTT. Translation: CASRLTGANSPLHF.

This clone was recorded a few times. The genes are TRBV27 and TRBJ2-7; D unresolved. Germline V CDR1 and CDR2: MNHEY, SMNVEV (reference sequence). This CDR3 comprises 11 residues. V gave up 3 bases and J gave up 4 bases, with 4 bases separating them. CDR3 in DNA: TGTGCCAGCAGTTTCTCTTACGAGCAGTACTTC. It codes for CASSFSYEQYF.

The rearrangement joins TRBV6-5 to TRBJ1-1, with TRBD1 identical over 7 bases. This CDR3 is built from 13 residues. Trimming at V came to 4 bases and at J to 1 base, leaving 0 bases not matched to a gene. The germline V gene encodes CDR1 MNHEY and CDR2 SVGAGI. This CDR3 reads CASSWDRNTEAFF. As DNA, the CDR3 is TGTGCCAGCAGTTGGGACAGGAACACTGAAGCTTTCTTT.

The sample holds a few counts of this clone. This rearrangement joins TRBV2 to TRBJ1-3; D not certain. The CDR3 contains 12 residues. From germline, CDR1 is SNHLY and CDR2 FYNNEI. Trimming removed 11 bases from V and 0 bases from J, with 8 bases in between. The CDR3 reads CAGTISGNTIYF. The CDR3 DNA reads TGTGCCGGTACCATCTCTGGAAACACCATATATTTT.

The chain is built from TRBV18 and TRBJ2-1, with D unclear. CDR1 and CDR2 from the germline V gene are KGHSH and LQKENI. The CDR3 has 14 amino acids. The V end lost 3 bases, the J end lost 8 bases, and 14 bases lay between the germline ends. The CDR3 bases are TGTGCCAGCTCACCGAATGGCCCGTACCATGAGCAGTTCTTC. It specifies CASSPNGPYHEQFF.

The chain recombines TRBV18 with TRBJ2-7; D uncertain. The CDR3 has 12 residues. V was shortened by 3 bases and J by 5 bases, with 8 bases between the two germline ends. CDR1 is KGHSH and CDR2 is LQKENI in the germline V gene. The CDR3 is CASSPGRNEQYF. The CDR3 DNA reads as TGTGCCAGCTCACCGGGCAGAAACGAGCAGTACTTC. The full variable domain, its missing parts supplied by reference TRBV18 and TRBJ2-7, is NAGVMQNPRHLVRRRGQEARLRCSPMKGHSHVYWYRQLPEEGLKFMVYLQKENIIDESGMPKERFSAEFPKEGPSILRIQQVVRGDSAAYFCASSPGRNEQYFGPGTRLTVT.

This rearrangement joins TRBV11-2 to TRBJ2-3, with 12 bases lining up with TRBD2. Germline CDR1 is SGHAT and CDR2 is FQNNGV. This CDR3 is built from 16 residues. V shed 1 base and J 2 bases; nucleotides not matched to a gene: 1. CDR3 residues: CASSLGLAGDTDTQYF. The CDR3 bases are TGTGCCAGCAGCTTAGGACTAGCGGGAGACACAGATACGCAGTATTTT.

The V gene is TRBV29-1, the J gene TRBJ1-2; weak D call: TRBD1 (5 bases). The CDR3 consists of 12 residues. CDR1 is SQVTM, CDR2 ANQGSEA, per germline. V was clipped by 7 bases and J by 4 bases, with 13 bases between them. The CDR3 reads CSALGDFYGYTF. The CDR3 DNA sequence: TGCAGCGCCCTAGGGGACTTCTATGGCTACACCTTC.

V and J are TRBV5-1 and TRBJ2-7, with 8 bases that match TRBD2. Germline V gene data show CDR1 as SGHRS and CDR2 as YFSETQ. This CDR3 is built from 16 residues. The trim removed 1 base at V and 2 bases at J, leaving 8 bases unmatched. Here the CDR3 DNA reads TGCGCCAGCAGCTTGCTTACTAGCGGACCTGCCTACGAGCAGTACTTC. Its translation: CASSLLTSGPAYEQYF. The full variable domain, its missing parts supplied by reference TRBV5-1 and TRBJ2-7, is KAGVTQTPRYLIKTRGQQVTLSCSPISGHRSVSWYQQTPGQGLQFLFEYFSETQRNKGNFPGRFSGRQFSNSRSEMNVSTLELGDSALYLCASSLLTSGPAYEQYFGPGTRLTVT.

This chain uses TRBV2 with TRBJ2-5; 7 nucleotides line up with TRBD1. This CDR3 spans 13 amino acids. Per the germline V gene, CDR1 is SNHLY and CDR2 is FYNNEI. Trimming at V came to 6 bases and at J to 5 bases, leaving 6 bases not matched to a gene. The CDR3 reads CASRADREETQYF. The CDR3 nucleotides read TGTGCCAGCAGAGCCGACAGGGAGGAGACCCAGTACTTC.

The rearrangement joins TRBV9 to TRBJ2-7, with TRBD2 matching over 12 bases. CDR3 size: 15 residues. Germline V gene sequence: CDR1 SGDLS, CDR2 YYNGEE. The V segment lost 3 bases and the J segment 1 base; nucleotides outside the gene matches: 2. CDR3 sequence (DNA): TGTGCCAGCAGCGAGGGGACTAGCGGGTCCTACGAGCAGTACTTC. Protein sequence: CASSEGTSGSYEQYF. The whole variable domain, remainder taken from reference TRBV9 and TRBJ2-7, is DSGVTQTPKHLITATGQRVTLRCSPRSGDLSVYWYQQSLDQGLQFLIQYYNGEERAKGNILERFSAQQFPDLHSELNLSSLELGDSALYFCASSEGTSGSYEQYFGPGTRLTVT.

This clone appeared a single time. The rearrangement joins TRBV29-1 to TRBJ2-7, with no clear D. This CDR3 spans 12 amino acids. The ends were cut back, 5 bases at V and 3 bases at J, with 11 bases in the middle. CDR1 and CDR2 from the germline V gene are SQVTM and ANQGSEA. The DNA for the CDR3 is TGCAGCGTTTTAACGGACGGCTACGAGCAGTACTTC. As protein: CSVLTDGYEQYF.

The chain couples TRBV2 to TRBJ2-6; D is unresolved. Germline CDR1 and CDR2: SNHLY and FYNNEI. The CDR3 sequence is 14 residues long. Trimming pared 4 bases from V and 4 bases from J, leaving 8 bases between. The CDR3 loop is CASSATSGANVLTF. As DNA, the CDR3 is TGTGCCAGCAGTGCCACCTCAGGGGCCAACGTCCTGACTTTC.